The source of this TCR beta chain is a study of CD8 T cells in Susac syndrome. RNA was extracted with the RNeasy kit, and a quantity of roughly 0.5 to 1 ug was reverse transcribed using random hexamers. Amplification of TCR beta CDR3 used immunoSEQ multiplex PCR across 54 Vbeta and 13 Jbeta. Via MiXCR, TCRdb re-called the immunoSEQ multiplex PCR reads, giving one row per CDR3 protein. The sample has about 300,000 distinct CDR3 sequences; approximately 89% are singletons. CDR3 length equals 14 residues. The germline V and J ends were trimmed by 3 bases and 5 bases, with 13 bases remaining between them. Germline V CDR1 and CDR2: MDHEN, SYDVKM. Treatment-naive patients with stable or active relapsing-remitting disease were the multiple sclerosis controls. Negative isolation yielded CD4+ and CD8+ T cells, and FACS enriched TEMRA cells.

Sequencing was performed on CD8+ T cells from PBMCs. This chain links TRBV28 with TRBJ1-1; possibly TRBD1 for D (5 bases). The receptor was isolated from a human donor with multiple sclerosis. CDR3 DNA sequence: TGTGCCAGCAGTTTTTTTGGGGGAGGGACTGAAGCTTTCTTT. It translates to CASSFFGGGTEAFF.